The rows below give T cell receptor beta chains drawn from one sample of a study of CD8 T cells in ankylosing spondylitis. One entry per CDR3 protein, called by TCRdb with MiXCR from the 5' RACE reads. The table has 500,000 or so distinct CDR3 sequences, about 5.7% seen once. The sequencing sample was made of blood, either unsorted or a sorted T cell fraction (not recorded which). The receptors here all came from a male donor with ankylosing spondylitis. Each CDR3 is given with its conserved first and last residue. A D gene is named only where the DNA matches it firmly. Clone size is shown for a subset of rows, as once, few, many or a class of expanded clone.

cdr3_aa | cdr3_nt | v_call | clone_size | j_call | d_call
CSASALLAGGETQYF | TGCAGTGCTAGCGCCCTACTAGCGGGAGGAGAGACCCAGTACTTC | TRBV20-1 | many | TRBJ2-5 | TRBD2
CASSVDPGGSGANVLTF | TGTGCCAGCAGCGTAGATCCTGGGGGCTCTGGGGCCAACGTCCTGACTTTC | TRBV9 | many | TRBJ2-6 | .
CASSFSGTSGTEQYF | TGTGCCAGCAGCTTTTCCGGGACTAGCGGGACCGAGCAGTACTTC | TRBV7-2 | many | TRBJ2-7 | TRBD2
CASRDSLNTEAFF | TGCGCCAGCAGGGACAGCTTGAACACTGAAGCTTTCTTT | TRBV5-1 | many | TRBJ1-1 | .
CSATSWYEQFF | TGCAGTGCTACCAGCTGGTATGAGCAGTTCTTC | TRBV20-1 | many | TRBJ2-1 | .
CASKSGQVGSPLHF | TGTGCCAGCAAGAGCGGACAGGTCGGATCACCCCTCCACTTT | TRBV6-1 | many | TRBJ1-6 | TRBD1
CASSPSAAGKREKLFF | TGTGCCAGCAGCCCTTCTGCGGCAGGGAAGAGGGAAAAACTGTTTTTT | TRBV7-9 | many | TRBJ1-4 | .
CASSPRLAGDRELFF | TGTGCCAGCTCACCACGGCTAGCGGGAGACCGGGAGCTGTTTTTT | TRBV18 | many | TRBJ2-2 | TRBD2
CASSLVRQLSYNEQFF | TGTGCCAGCAGTTTGGTTCGGCAGCTTTCCTACAATGAGCAGTTCTTC | TRBV6-2/TRBV6-3 | many | TRBJ2-1 | .
CSARDPGNGPAETQYF | TGCAGTGCTAGAGATCCGGGGAATGGCCCCGCAGAGACCCAGTACTTC | TRBV20-1 | . | TRBJ2-5 | .
CATSRTFFEPGGNNEQFF | TGTGCCACCAGCAGGACTTTCTTCGAGCCAGGGGGTAACAATGAGCAGTTCTTC | TRBV15 | few | TRBJ2-1 | TRBD1
CASSSPGQGGEKLFF | TGCGCCAGCAGCTCACCGGGACAGGGTGGAGAAAAACTGTTTTTT | TRBV5-1 | many | TRBJ1-4 | TRBD1
CASSRLGGQGLDQPQHF | TGTGCCAGCAGTAGACTGGGGGGACAGGGGCTGGATCAGCCCCAGCATTTT | TRBV6-1 | many | TRBJ1-5 | TRBD1
CASSPLPGDRGWDTF | TGTGCCAGCAGCCCCTTGCCCGGGGACAGGGGGTGGGACACCTTC | TRBV6-1 | . | TRBJ1-2 | TRBD1
CASMRTGPTGELFF | TGTGCCAGCATGCGAACCGGGCCCACCGGGGAGCTGTTTTTT | TRBV12-3/TRBV12-4 | many | TRBJ2-2 | .
CASSLVENEQYF | TGCGCCAGCAGCTTGGTGGAAAACGAGCAGTACTTC | TRBV5-1 | many | TRBJ2-7 | .
CASRWVYEAFF | TGTGCCAGCAGATGGGTCTACGAAGCTTTCTTT | TRBV2 | many | TRBJ1-1 | .
CASRLYGYTF | TGTGCCAGCAGACTCTACGGCTACACCTTC | TRBV6-6 | many | TRBJ1-2 | .
CSAMPGGGYGYTF | TGCAGTGCCATGCCAGGGGGCGGCTATGGCTACACCTTC | TRBV20-1 | many | TRBJ1-2 | TRBD1
CASSWGGTDFLAKNIQYF | TGTGCCAGCAGTTGGGGAGGGACAGACTTCCTAGCCAAAAACATTCAGTACTTC | TRBV28 | . | TRBJ2-4 | .
CAISPDGLAGGVEQFF | TGTGCCATCAGCCCCGATGGACTAGCGGGGGGAGTTGAGCAGTTCTTC | TRBV10-3 | many | TRBJ2-1 | TRBD2